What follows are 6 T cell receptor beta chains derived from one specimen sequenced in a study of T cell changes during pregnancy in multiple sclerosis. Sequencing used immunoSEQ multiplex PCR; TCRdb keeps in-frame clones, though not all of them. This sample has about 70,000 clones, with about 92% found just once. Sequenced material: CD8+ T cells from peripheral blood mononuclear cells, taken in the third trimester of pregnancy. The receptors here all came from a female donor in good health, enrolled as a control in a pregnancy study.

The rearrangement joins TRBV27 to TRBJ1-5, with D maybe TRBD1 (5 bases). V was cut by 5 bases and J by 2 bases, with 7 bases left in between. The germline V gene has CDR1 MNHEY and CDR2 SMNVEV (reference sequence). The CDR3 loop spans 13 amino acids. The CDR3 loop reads CASSVRGNQPQHF. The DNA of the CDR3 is TGTGCCAGCAGTGTCAGGGGCAATCAGCCCCAGCATTTT.

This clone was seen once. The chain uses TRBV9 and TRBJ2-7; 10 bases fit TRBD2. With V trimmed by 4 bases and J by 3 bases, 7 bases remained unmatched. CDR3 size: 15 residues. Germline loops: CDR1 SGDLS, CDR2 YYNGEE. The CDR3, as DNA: TGTGCCAGCAGCCCTCAACTAGCGGGGCTCTACGAGCAGTACTTC. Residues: CASSPQLAGLYEQYF.

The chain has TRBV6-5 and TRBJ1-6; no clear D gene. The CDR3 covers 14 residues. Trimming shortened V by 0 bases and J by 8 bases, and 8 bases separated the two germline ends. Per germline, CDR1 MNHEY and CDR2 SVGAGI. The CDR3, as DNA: TGTGCCAGCAGTTACTCCTCTCTTGATTCACCCCTCCACTTT. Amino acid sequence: CASSYSSLDSPLHF.

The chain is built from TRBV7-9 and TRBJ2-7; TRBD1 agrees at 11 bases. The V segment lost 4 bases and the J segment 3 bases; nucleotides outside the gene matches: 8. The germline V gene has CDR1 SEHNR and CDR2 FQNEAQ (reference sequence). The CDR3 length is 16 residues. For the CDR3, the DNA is TGTGCCAGCAGCTACCCTCCGGGACAGGGGGACTACGAGCAGTACTTC. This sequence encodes CASSYPPGQGDYEQYF.

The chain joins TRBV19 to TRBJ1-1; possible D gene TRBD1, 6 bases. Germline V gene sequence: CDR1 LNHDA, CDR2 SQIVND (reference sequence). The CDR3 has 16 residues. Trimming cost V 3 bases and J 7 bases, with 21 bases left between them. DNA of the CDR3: TGTGCCAGTAGTATGAGGACAGTAGATTTTTGGCGTGAAGCTTTCTTT. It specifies CASSMRTVDFWREAFF. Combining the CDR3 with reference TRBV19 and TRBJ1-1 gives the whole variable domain DGGITQSPKYLFRKEGQNVTLSCEQNLNHDAMYWYRQDPGQGLRLIYYSQIVNDFQKGDIAEGYSVSREKKESFPLTVTSAQKNPTAFYLCASSMRTVDFWREAFFGQGTRLTVV.

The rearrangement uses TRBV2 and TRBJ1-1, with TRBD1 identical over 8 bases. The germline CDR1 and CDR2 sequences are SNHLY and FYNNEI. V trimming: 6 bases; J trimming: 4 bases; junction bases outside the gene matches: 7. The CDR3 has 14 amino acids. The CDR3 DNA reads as TGTGCCAGCAGCTCCAGGGGGCTCAGCACTGAAGCTTTCTTT. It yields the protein CASSSRGLSTEAFF.